This is a list of T cell receptor beta chains from one sample in a study of blood T cells in healthy people across ages. TCRdb processed the 5' RACE reads anew with MiXCR; each CDR3 protein has one entry. The sample has 700,000 to 800,000 distinct CDR3 sequences, around 46% seen once. The sample taken for sequencing was blood. The receptors originated from an older woman in good health. The CDR3 runs from the conserved cysteine through the conserved F or W. The listing skips clone size in some rows; elsewhere it reads once, few, many or a size class.

abundance	v_gene	j_gene	CDR3aa
once	TRBV28	TRBJ2-7	CASSPAGGLSYEQYF
NA	TRBV13	TRBJ1-6	CASSLGARPQPLHF
NA	TRBV20-1	NA	CSASPGLVYEQYF
NA	TRBV9	TRBJ2-5	CASSATTSGKPQETQYF
few	TRBV21-1	NA	CASSKAGVFLVSYEQYF
few	TRBV28	TRBJ2-1	CASSGAGPYNEQFF
few	TRBV5-1	TRBJ2-3	CASTQVAGGPSTDTQYF
NA	TRBV7-9	TRBJ2-1	CASSALGGTEQFF
NA	TRBV30	TRBJ1-1	CAWHPRGLRNTEAFF
few	TRBV18	TRBJ2-7	CASTTGTGNYEQYF
few	TRBV6-1	TRBJ2-5	CASSEGSGQIGTQYF
NA	TRBV18	NA	CASSPPLMDSQETQYF
NA	TRBV7-2	TRBJ2-5	CASSFGQGKGWYEQYF
many	TRBV7-2	TRBJ2-3	CASSLSGGADTQYF
NA	TRBV10-3	TRBJ1-6	CATQGITGNSPLHF
NA	TRBV6-6	TRBJ2-7	CASSYGPVYEQYF
NA	TRBV6-1	TRBJ2-1	CASRSGGQANEQFF
NA	TRBV27	TRBJ2-1	CASSLPANYNEQFF
NA	TRBV29-1	TRBJ1-1	CSVDRQQNTEAFF
many	TRBV4-3	TRBJ2-3	CASSREVQDYDTQYF
NA	TRBV20-1	TRBJ2-7	CSARIQDRGFHEQYF
few	TRBV2	TRBJ2-3	CASSGPGQGTDTQYF
once	TRBV12-3/TRBV12-4	TRBJ1-2	CASSLSAQGMGYGHTF
few	TRBV20-1	TRBJ2-3	CSEHLAGAIYTQYF
few	TRBV7-2	TRBJ2-5	CASSLVGKGFQETQYF
many	TRBV12-3/TRBV12-4	TRBJ1-2	CASSPPNRGWAYGYTF
NA	TRBV7-8	TRBJ2-1	CASRSSLGGGETQFF
many	TRBV7-9	TRBJ2-1	CASSYPGPANEQFF
NA	TRBV28	TRBJ2-2	CASSPSTSGGHTGELFF
NA	TRBV3-1	TRBJ1-2	CASSQALGQAYGYTF
NA	TRBV6-2/TRBV6-3	TRBJ2-3	CASTSVYSTDTQYF
NA	TRBV11-2	TRBJ2-4	CASSLASGSGEQYF
NA	TRBV10-3	TRBJ2-5	CAITGTRQRDEQYF
few	TRBV6-2/TRBV6-3	TRBJ2-1	CASSRAGGPRSNEQFF
NA	TRBV10-3	TRBJ1-1	CATHRGLGATEAFF
NA	TRBV12-3/TRBV12-4	TRBJ1-1	CASSLASDTEAFF
few	TRBV6-2/TRBV6-3	TRBJ2-3	CASSYSGLAGGSTDTQYF
NA	TRBV5-1	TRBJ1-2	CASSAGTGNGYTF
NA	TRBV9	TRBJ1-2	CASSYGQNYGYTF
NA	TRBV6-2/TRBV6-3	TRBJ2-1	CASSGTGTRLYNEQFF
NA	TRBV4-3	NA	CASSQDRLAGNEQYF
NA	TRBV19	TRBJ2-1	CASSTSSYNEQFF
few	TRBV28	TRBJ2-5	CASSFIGPGEETQYF
NA	TRBV6-6	TRBJ2-5	CASTSEGGGETQYF
NA	TRBV6-1	TRBJ2-4	CASDLESLAKNIQYF
few	TRBV27	TRBJ2-7	CASSFSDRDEQYF
NA	TRBV27	TRBJ1-5	CASSPYTGAENQPQHF
few	TRBV29-1	TRBJ2-5	CSATSTGMETQYF